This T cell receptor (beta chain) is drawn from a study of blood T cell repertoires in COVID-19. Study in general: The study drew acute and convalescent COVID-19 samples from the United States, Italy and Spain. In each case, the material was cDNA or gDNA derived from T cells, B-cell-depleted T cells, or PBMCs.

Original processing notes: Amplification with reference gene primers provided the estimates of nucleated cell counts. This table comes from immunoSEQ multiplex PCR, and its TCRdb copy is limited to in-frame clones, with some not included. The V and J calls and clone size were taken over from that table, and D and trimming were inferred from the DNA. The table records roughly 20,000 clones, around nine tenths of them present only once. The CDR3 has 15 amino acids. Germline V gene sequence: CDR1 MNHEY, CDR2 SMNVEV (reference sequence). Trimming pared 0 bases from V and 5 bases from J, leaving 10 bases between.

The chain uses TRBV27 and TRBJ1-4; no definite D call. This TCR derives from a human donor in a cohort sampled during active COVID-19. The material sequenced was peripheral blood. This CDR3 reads CASSLSTGWNEKLFF. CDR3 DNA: TGTGCCAGCAGTTTATCAACGGGGTGGAATGAAAAACTGTTTTTT.